These 16 T cell receptor beta chains were all obtained from the same sample, sequenced in a study of T-cell reconstitution after alpha-beta-depleted transplantation in children (dated by TCRdb to between 2015 and 2016). The treatment or condition label, as the study defines it: allogeneic hematopoietic cell transplantation with graft depleted of TCRalphabeta T cells and CD19 B cells. The library relied on PCR. Instrument on record: Illumina HiSeq 2500. TCR library preparation used molecular barcoding, with unique molecular identifiers applied to normalize quantification of the TCRbeta repertoire. Clones were called with MiXCR by TCRdb after fastp trimmed the public reads at Q25, and only in-frame beta chains were retained. Here each entry gathers all rows of one CDR3 protein and keeps the most common genes and DNA. The sample table records about a million distinct CDR3 sequences; around 30% of these occur just once. Of the sample, roughly 27% falls within the top ten clones.

The specimen was PBMCs, mostly from graft donor cells, collected 360 days after TCRalphabeta/CD19-depleted stem cell transplant. The receptors stem from a boy under two years old who had a stem cell transplant for SCID, so the T cells may come from the graft donor.

The chain couples TRBV15 to TRBJ2-7; either TRBD1 or TRBD2 may fit D (5 bases each). Germline V gene sequence: CDR1 LNHNV, CDR2 YYDKDF (reference sequence). Deletions cut 1 base from V and 5 bases from J, with 15 bases between. The CDR3 extends over 15 amino acids. The CDR3 region is CATSRARPGADEQYF. The CDR3 coding sequence is TGTGCCACCAGCAGAGCCCGACCCGGGGCAGACGAGCAGTACTTC.

The chain has TRBV7-6 and TRBJ2-2, with 8 bases that match TRBD1. The V segment lost 4 bases and the J segment 2 bases; nucleotides outside the gene matches: 9. CDR3 length: 17 residues. CDR1 SGHVS and CDR2 FNYEAQ come from the germline V gene. CDR3 sequence (DNA): TGTGCCAGCAGCTCTTACCGGACAGGGACAAACACCGGGGAGCTGTTTTTT. Protein sequence: CASSSYRTGTNTGELFF. Filled out from reference TRBV7-6 and TRBJ2-2, the complete variable domain reads GAGVSQSPRYKVTKRGQDVALRCDPISGHVSLYWYRQALGQGPEFLTYFNYEAQQDKSGLPNDRFSAERPEGSISTLTIQRTEQRDSAMYRCASSSYRTGTNTGELFFGEGSRLTVL.

This clonotype came up a few times. V is TRBV20-1 and J is TRBJ2-1, with TRBD1 matching over 8 bases. The CDR3 loop spans 15 amino acids. The junction had 11 bases not matched to a gene; V was cut back by 2 bases and J by 8 bases. Germline V CDR1 and CDR2: DFQATT, SNEGSKA (reference sequence). CDR3 sequence: CSARPTGGLPDEQFF. The CDR3 bases are TGCAGTGCTAGACCAACAGGGGGGCTCCCGGATGAGCAGTTCTTC.

CDR3 protein: CASGDDPGLAGVSSYNEQFF. Here the CDR3 DNA reads TGTGCCAGCGGGGACGACCCGGGACTAGCGGGGGTAAGCTCCTACAATGAGCAGTTCTTC. V usage is TRBV9 and J usage is TRBJ2-1; 14 bases are a match to TRBD2. This CDR3 spans 20 amino acids. The V gene end was trimmed by 7 bases and the J gene end by 0 bases; junction bases not matched to a gene: 15. The germline V gene encodes CDR1 SGDLS and CDR2 YYNGEE.

V gene TRBV7-3 combines with J gene TRBJ2-3, with D unclear. The germline V and J ends were trimmed by 5 bases and 3 bases, with 15 bases remaining between them. The CDR3 is 15 amino acids. CDR1 is SGHTA, CDR2 FQGTGA, per germline. CDR3 sequence (DNA): TGTGCCAGCAGCCAAAATCCCCGGCCGACAGATACGCAGTATTTT. It yields the protein CASSQNPRPTDTQYF.

This clonotype was counted a few times. V is TRBV10-3 and J is TRBJ2-1, with a possible D match to TRBD1 (6 bases). The CDR3 is made up of 14 amino acids. V lost 7 bases, J lost 6 bases, and 16 bases lay in between. Germline V gives CDR1 ENHRY, CDR2 SYGVKD. CDR3 protein: CAITRDQGFNEQFF. Here the CDR3 DNA reads TGTGCCATCACGAGGGACCAGGGGTTCAATGAGCAGTTCTTC.

The rearrangement links TRBV11-1 to TRBJ2-1, with D unclear. The germline gives CDR1 SGHAT, CDR2 FQDESV (reference sequence). CDR3 size: 20 residues. With 2 bases removed from V and 0 bases from J, the gap between germline ends came to 23 bases. CDR3 bases: TGTGCCAGCAGCTTATCCTTCGGCGCGCAGGAGCCCCGCTCCTACAATGAGCAGTTCTTC. Translating gives CASSLSFGAQEPRSYNEQFF.

This clonotype was counted a few times. V and J are TRBV12-3 or TRBV12-4 and TRBJ2-3; 8 bases fit TRBD2. The V gene end was trimmed by 6 bases and the J gene end by 2 bases; junction bases not matched to a gene: 1. This CDR3 has 13 amino acids. CDR3 region: CASRTSDTDTQYF. As DNA, the CDR3 is TGTGCCAGCAGGACTAGCGACACAGATACGCAGTATTTT.

This chain connects TRBV18 to TRBJ2-5; tentatively, D is TRBD1 (7 bases). Germline CDR1 and CDR2: KGHSH and LQKENI. Trimming removed 5 bases at V and 4 bases at J, with 11 bases between. The CDR3 has 13 residues. In nucleotides, the CDR3 is TGTGCCAGCTCAGCGGGACAGACAGAGACCCAGTACTTC. Amino acids: CASSAGQTETQYF.

This clonotype turned up a few times. The chain uses TRBV10-2 and TRBJ1-2; a possible D gene is TRBD1 (5 bases). V was trimmed by 6 bases and J by 0 bases, leaving 14 bases between them. Per germline, CDR1 WSHSY and CDR2 SAAADI. The CDR3 consists of 15 residues. The CDR3 DNA follows: TGCGCCAGCAGACCGGGGCGGAAAACTAACTATGGCTACACCTTC. Amino acid sequence: CASRPGRKTNYGYTF.

This clonotype has just a few counts. The CDR3 protein is CASSEETQRSGNTIYF. The CDR3 DNA sequence: TGTGCCAGCAGTGAAGAGACCCAGAGATCTGGAAACACCATATATTTT. The chain combines TRBV2 with TRBJ1-3, with D uncertain. The CDR3 totals 16 residues. Germline CDR1 is SNHLY and CDR2 is FYNNEI. V was trimmed by 1 base and J by 1 base, leaving 11 bases between them.

The chain combines TRBV29-1 with TRBJ1-4; TRBD1 matches at 9 bases. The V gene's germline CDR1 is SQVTM and CDR2 ANQGSEA. The CDR3 has 13 amino acids. J was trimmed by 4 bases and V by 6 bases; bases with no gene match: 3. Here the CDR3 DNA reads TGCAGCGTCCGACAGGGGGATAATGAAAAACTGTTTTTT. As protein: CSVRQGDNEKLFF.

This clonotype was found a few times. The J gene is TRBJ2-1, the V gene TRBV28, with 10 bases matching TRBD2. The junction had 6 bases not matched to a gene; V was cut back by 5 bases and J by 2 bases. From germline, CDR1 is MDHEN and CDR2 SYDVKM. The CDR3 loop spans 16 amino acids. The chain's CDR3 is CASSPGLATAYNEQFF. The DNA of the CDR3 is TGTGCCAGCAGTCCGGGACTAGCGACGGCCTACAATGAGCAGTTCTTC.

This clonotype was seen a handful of times. The chain recombines TRBV20-1 with TRBJ2-7, with 7 bases matching TRBD1. The germline V gene has CDR1 DFQATT and CDR2 SNEGSKA (reference sequence). The length of the CDR3 is 13 residues. With 2 bases clipped from V and 2 bases from J, the junction kept 3 bases outside the gene matches. The CDR3 protein is CSARLGQPYEQYF. The CDR3 DNA reads as TGCAGTGCTAGACTGGGACAGCCCTACGAGCAGTACTTC.

V and J are TRBV5-1 and TRBJ1-3; D gene unclear. Trimming pared 4 bases from V and 3 bases from J, leaving 8 bases between. This CDR3 spans 13 amino acids. The germline CDR1 and CDR2 sequences are SGHRS and YFSETQ. CDR3 sequence: CASSDRDGNTIYF. The DNA for the CDR3 is TGCGCCAGCAGCGACCGGGATGGAAACACCATATATTTT.

The chain combines TRBV5-1 with TRBJ2-2; possibly TRBD1 for D (6 bases). In germline, CDR1 is SGHRS, CDR2 YFSETQ. The CDR3 is 15 amino acids. V was cut by 4 bases and J by 5 bases, with 15 bases left in between. CDR3 DNA sequence: TGCGCCAGCAGCAGTACAGGGACGGCGACCGGGGAGCTGTTTTTT. It is translated as CASSSTGTATGELFF.